One sample yielded the 14 T cell receptor beta chains listed below, sequenced in a study of blood T cell repertoires in COVID-19. Only in-frame clones appear in the TCRdb table, and some are missing; sequencing was by immunoSEQ multiplex PCR. This sample has roughly 63,000 clones, with 79% found just once. Sequenced: peripheral blood. These TCRs come from a human donor in a cohort sampled during active COVID-19.

The chain recombines TRBV7-3 with TRBJ1-1; 7 bases agree with TRBD1. Germline CDR1 SGHTA, CDR2 FQGTGA. There are 15 residues in the CDR3. V shed 5 bases and J 0 bases; nucleotides not matched to a gene: 6. CDR3 sequence reads: CASSRQGQLNTEAFF. In DNA, the CDR3 is TGTGCCAGCAGCCGCCAGGGACAGCTGAACACTGAAGCTTTCTTT.

This chain links TRBV13 with TRBJ2-1; 9 nucleotides line up with TRBD2. J was trimmed by 6 bases and V by 2 bases; bases with no gene match: 8. Germline CDR1 reads PRHDT; CDR2 reads FYEKMQ (reference sequence). CDR3 length: 16 amino acids. The CDR3, as DNA: TGTGCCAGCAGCTTATTCTCGGCGGGAGGGTTCAATGAGCAGTTCTTC. Amino acids: CASSLFSAGGFNEQFF. Variable domain in full (rest from reference TRBV13 and TRBJ2-1): AAGVIQSPRHLIKEKRETATLKCYPIPRHDTVYWYQQGPGQDPQFLISFYEKMQSDKGSIPDRFSAQQFSDYHSELNMSSLELGDSALYFCASSLFSAGGFNEQFFGPGTRLTVL.

The rearrangement links TRBV3-1 (or the pseudogene TRBV3-2) to TRBJ1-1; D is unresolved. The CDR3 is 12 residues long. V gave up 4 bases and J gave up 3 bases, with 6 bases separating them. Germline lookup yields CDR1 LGHDT and CDR2 YNNKEL (reference sequence). The CDR3 bases are TGTGCCAGCAGCCCAGGATACACTGAAGCTTTCTTT. Protein product: CASSPGYTEAFF.

This chain connects TRBV7-9 to TRBJ2-1, with TRBD1 identical over 8 bases. After removal of 7 bases from V and 5 bases from J, the junction contained 13 bases not matched to a gene. In germline, CDR1 is SEHNR, CDR2 FQNEAQ (reference sequence). The CDR3 totals 16 residues. The CDR3 sequence is CASTPRGRGRNNEQFF. In nucleotides, the CDR3 is TGTGCCAGCACCCCACGCGGCAGGGGGCGTAACAATGAGCAGTTCTTC.

This clone has just one count. This chain joins TRBV6-5 and TRBJ2-5, with TRBD1 as a possible D gene (6 bases). The germline V and J ends were trimmed by 8 bases and 6 bases, with 19 bases remaining between them. The CDR3 is 14 residues long. Germline values: CDR1 MNHEY, CDR2 SVGAGI. The DNA of the CDR3 is TGTGCCAGCCATGGGCCGGGCAGGGACAAGACCCAGTACTTC. Amino acid sequence: CASHGPGRDKTQYF.

V usage is TRBV15 and J usage is TRBJ2-1, with D tentatively TRBD1 (6 bases). Germline-derived CDR1 and CDR2 are LNHNV and YYDKDF (reference sequence). This CDR3 region has 15 residues. Trimming pared 7 bases from V and 0 bases from J, leaving 13 bases between. Here the CDR3 reads CATTIDRSSYNEQFF. CDR3 coding DNA: TGTGCCACCACCATTGACAGGAGCTCCTACAATGAGCAGTTCTTC. Drawing the rest from reference TRBV15 and TRBJ2-1, the complete variable domain is DAMVIQNPRYQVTQFGKPVTLSCSQTLNHNVMYWYQQKSSQAPKLLFHYYDKDFNNEADTPDNFQSRRPNTSFCFLDIRSPGLGDTAMYLCATTIDRSSYNEQFFGPGTRLTVL.

The rearrangement joins TRBV6-1 to TRBJ1-2; TRBD1 agrees at 7 bases. CDR3 length: 15 amino acids. Germline values: CDR1 MNHNS, CDR2 SASEGT. V dropped 0 bases and J dropped 4; count of bases not matched to a gene: 5. CDR3 sequence: CASSEALQGGYGYTF. In nucleotides, the CDR3 is TGTGCCAGCAGTGAAGCGCTTCAGGGGGGCTATGGCTACACCTTC.

The V call is TRBV19, the J call TRBJ2-1, with TRBD2 matching over 8 bases. Germline trimming cut 7 bases from V and 8 bases from J; bases unmatched to any gene: 13. The CDR3 contains 15 residues. Germline loops: CDR1 LNHDA, CDR2 SQIVND (reference sequence). The CDR3 here is CASTMASGRRDEQFF. The CDR3 DNA follows: TGTGCCAGTACTATGGCGAGCGGGAGAAGGGATGAGCAGTTCTTC.

This chain joins TRBV6-5 and TRBJ2-3; 10 bases are a match to TRBD2. The length of the CDR3 is 14 residues. Germline V gene lookup returns CDR1 MNHEY and CDR2 SVGAGI. Trimming cost V 5 bases and J 4 bases; bases outside gene matches: 3. This CDR3 is CASSPSGRPDTQYF. Here the CDR3 DNA reads TGTGCCAGCAGTCCTAGCGGGAGACCAGATACGCAGTATTTT.

The V gene is TRBV19, the J gene TRBJ1-2, with 7 bases lining up with TRBD1. V lost 8 bases and J lost 4; bases outside the gene matches: 10. The CDR3 runs to 14 residues. Germline CDR1 is LNHDA and CDR2 is SQIVND (reference sequence). The CDR3 here is CASGNRGPPYGYTF. The CDR3 coding sequence is TGTGCCAGTGGGAACAGGGGCCCTCCCTATGGCTACACCTTC. The full variable domain, rest sourced from reference TRBV19 and TRBJ1-2, is DGGITQSPKYLFRKEGQNVTLSCEQNLNHDAMYWYRQDPGQGLRLIYYSQIVNDFQKGDIAEGYSVSREKKESFPLTVTSAQKNPTAFYLCASGNRGPPYGYTFGSGTRLTVV.

This chain connects TRBV21-1 to TRBJ2-1; the D segment call TRBD2 is taken from the table without a DNA check. TRBV21-1 counts as a pseudogene. CDR3 length: 15 residues. The CDR3 coding sequence is TGTGCCAGCAGCCACCCGGGACTGACGTACAATGAGCAGTTCTTC. This gives the protein CASSHPGLTYNEQFF.

V is TRBV24-1 and J is TRBJ1-4, with TRBD1 as a possible D gene (5 bases). This CDR3 is 15 amino acids long. Trimming cost V 5 bases and J 8 bases, with 17 bases left between them. The V gene's germline CDR1 is KGHDR and CDR2 SFDVKD. The CDR3 loop is CATSAPTAGEEKLFF. As DNA, the CDR3 is TGTGCCACCAGTGCCCCGACAGCGGGAGAAGAAAAACTGTTTTTT.

V and J are TRBV28 and TRBJ2-4, with D uncertain. Germline V gene sequence: CDR1 MDHEN, CDR2 SYDVKM. V was pared by 8 bases and J by 5 bases, with 13 bases between. The CDR3 is 13 residues long. The CDR3 loop is CASLFRQENIQYF. DNA for the CDR3: TGTGCCAGCCTCTTTCGTCAGGAAAACATTCAGTACTTC.

This clone was counted a single time. This chain connects TRBV7-8 to TRBJ2-1; 10 bases map to TRBD2. Unmatched junction bases numbered 5, after V lost 6 bases and J lost 3 bases. The V gene's germline CDR1 is SGHVS and CDR2 FQNEAQ. The CDR3 covers 15 residues. The CDR3 bases are TGTGCCAGCAGGAATAGCGGGAGGAACTACAATGAGCAGTTCTTC. It specifies CASRNSGRNYNEQFF. Supplemented by reference TRBV7-8 and TRBJ2-1, the full variable domain reads GAGVSQSPRYKVAKRGQDVALRCDPISGHVSLFWYQQALGQGPEFLTYFQNEAQLDKSGLPSDRFFAERPEGSVSTLKIQRTQQEDSAVYLCASRNSGRNYNEQFFGPGTRLTVL.